A single sample is the source of the 21 T cell receptor beta chains below, sequenced in a study of response to subunit inactivated influenza vaccine. In TCRdb, the RT-PCR reads were re-called with MiXCR into one record per CDR3 protein. The sample lists around 470,000 distinct CDR3 sequences, more than 7% occurring once. Sample: PBMCs from blood, taken about 23 months after vaccination. These receptors came from a man aged 45-69 years who received an inactivated influenza vaccine.

This chain joins TRBV6-5 and TRBJ1-5, with D maybe TRBD1 (6 bases). CDR3 length: 14 amino acids. Trimming removed 7 bases from V and 7 bases from J, with 17 bases in between. The germline gives CDR1 MNHEY, CDR2 SVGAGI. In nucleotides, the CDR3 is TGTGCCAGCAATTTGGGAGGGACATGGCAGCCCCAGCATTTT. Amino acid sequence: CASNLGGTWQPQHF.

The J gene is TRBJ1-4, the V gene TRBV20-1; D uncertain. CDR1 DFQATT and CDR2 SNEGSKA come from the germline V gene (reference sequence). The CDR3 spans 13 residues. Trimming cost V 6 bases and J 0 bases, with 8 bases left between them. The CDR3 is CSAVSATNEKLFF. The CDR3 nucleotides read TGCAGTGCCGTATCTGCAACTAATGAAAAACTGTTTTTT.

This clonotype was detected many times. This rearrangement joins TRBV12-3 or TRBV12-4 to TRBJ2-5; possibly TRBD2 for D (5 bases). V was pared by 5 bases and J by 0 bases, with 7 bases between. The CDR3 spans 13 residues. CDR3 nucleotides: TGTGCCAGCAGTCCCGGGAACCAAGAGACCCAGTACTTC. Residues: CASSPGNQETQYF.

This clonotype occurred many times. The chain recombines TRBV6-5 with TRBJ2-5; 11 bases are shared with TRBD1. Germline CDR1 and CDR2: MNHEY and SVGAGI. With V trimmed by 2 bases and J by 7 bases, 9 bases remained unmatched. The CDR3 extends over 16 amino acids. The CDR3 protein is CASSYAGQGAMVTQYF. CDR3 in DNA: TGTGCCAGCAGTTACGCCGGACAGGGGGCGATGGTGACCCAGTACTTC.

This clonotype was counted at least ten times. The chain is built from TRBV7-2 and TRBJ2-5; D might be TRBD1 or TRBD2, each matching 5 bases. With 2 bases removed from V and 5 bases from J, the gap between germline ends came to 15 bases. The length of the CDR3 is 15 residues. In germline, CDR1 is SGHTA, CDR2 FQGNSA. The CDR3 sequence is CASSLYEGLWETQYF. The CDR3 region has the DNA TGTGCCAGCAGCTTATACGAGGGGTTATGGGAGACCCAGTACTTC.

In its sample, this clonotype was seen a few times. V and J are TRBV12-3 or TRBV12-4 and TRBJ1-1; TRBD1 is a possible D gene (6 bases). The germline V and J ends were trimmed by 3 bases and 1 base, with 12 bases remaining between them. The CDR3 consists of 15 residues. CDR3 region: CASSFVRTANTEAFF. The CDR3, as DNA: TGTGCCAGCAGTTTTGTAAGGACAGCGAACACTGAAGCTTTCTTT.

This sequence joins TRBV20-1 and TRBJ1-6; D unclear. V was pared by 0 bases and J by 0 bases, with 9 bases between. The CDR3 consists of 16 residues. Germline values: CDR1 DFQATT, CDR2 SNEGSKA (reference sequence). Here the CDR3 reads CSARESGSSYNSPLHF. DNA of the CDR3: TGCAGTGCTAGAGAGTCCGGCAGCTCCTATAATTCACCCCTCCACTTT.

Note on this clonotype: At one boundary the junction diverges from the germline segment, which might be a read error. The chain joins TRBV28 to TRBJ2-2; 8 nucleotides agree with TRBD1. The CDR3 extends over 15 amino acids. The V gene's germline CDR1 is MDHEN and CDR2 SYDVKM. The CDR3 sequence is CASWARQGNAGELFF. CDR3 nucleotide sequence: TGTGCCAGTTGGGCCCGACAGGGGAACGCCGGGGAGCTGTTTTTT.

The gene calls are TRBV6-1 and TRBJ2-1; TRBD2 might be the D (6 bases). Germline lookup yields CDR1 MNHNS and CDR2 SASEGT. The CDR3 length is 12 residues. V gave up 8 bases and J gave up 2 bases, with 7 bases separating them. The CDR3 sequence is CASGGTYNEQFF. CDR3 DNA: TGTGCCAGCGGCGGGACCTACAATGAGCAGTTCTTC.

This clonotype turned up a few times. The rearrangement uses TRBV4-1 and TRBJ2-1, with D maybe TRBD2 (6 bases). The CDR3 spans 15 residues. V was cut by 4 bases and J by 4 bases, with 14 bases left in between. Germline-derived CDR1 and CDR2 are MGHRA and YSYEKL. This chain's CDR3 is CASSPLRGPYNEQFF. The CDR3 nucleotides are TGCGCCAGCAGCCCCCTGCGGGGCCCTTACAATGAGCAGTTCTTC.

This clonotype was recorded many times. V and J are TRBV10-3 and TRBJ1-5, with 10 bases matching TRBD1. J lost 2 bases, V lost 6 bases, and 4 bases had no gene match. This CDR3 comprises 15 residues. Germline-derived CDR1 and CDR2 are ENHRY and SYGVKD. DNA of the CDR3: TGTGCCATCAGGAGGGGGACAGGGGGCAATCAGCCCCAGCATTTT. Translation: CAIRRGTGGNQPQHF.

This clonotype was found many times. This rearrangement joins TRBV12-3 or TRBV12-4 to TRBJ2-5; unclear D gene. This CDR3 region has 13 residues. Trimming shortened V by 6 bases and J by 5 bases, and 13 bases separated the two germline ends. The CDR3 DNA is TGTGCCAGCAGCTCACTTCCGGTGGAGACCCAGTACTTC. Translation: CASSSLPVETQYF.

In its sample, this clonotype was seen many times. The chain has TRBV2 and TRBJ2-5; possible D gene TRBD2, 6 bases. Germline V gives CDR1 SNHLY, CDR2 FYNNEI. With 0 bases removed from V and 2 bases from J, the gap between germline ends came to 19 bases. The length of the CDR3 is 18 residues. Written as DNA, the CDR3 is TGTGCCAGCAGTGAAGCGCTTCCAGTTCTTGGAGGGCAAGAGACCCAGTACTTC. Protein product: CASSEALPVLGGQETQYF.

The CDR3 region is CATMGSSGFTDTQYF. DNA for the CDR3: TGTGCCACCATGGGGTCTAGCGGGTTTACAGATACGCAGTATTTT. The chain combines TRBV24-1 with TRBJ2-3; 8 positions agree with TRBD2. V dropped 8 bases and J dropped 3; count of bases not matched to a gene: 9. CDR3 size: 15 residues. Germline values: CDR1 KGHDR, CDR2 SFDVKD.

The rearrangement joins TRBV15 to TRBJ2-5, with 8 bases aligning to TRBD1. V lost 0 bases, J lost 2 bases, and 5 bases stayed unmatched. This CDR3 is built from 16 residues. Germline CDR1 is LNHNV and CDR2 is YYDKDF (reference sequence). The CDR3 is CATSRDPGQGQETQYF. The CDR3 DNA reads TGTGCCACCAGCAGAGACCCTGGACAGGGTCAAGAGACCCAGTACTTC.

Only a few counts were recorded for this clonotype. The V gene is TRBV2, the J gene TRBJ1-1; 11 nucleotides align to TRBD1. Germline assignment: CDR1 SNHLY and CDR2 FYNNEI. The CDR3 has 14 amino acids. Trimming at V came to 5 bases and at J to 7 bases, leaving 6 bases not matched to a gene. CDR3 DNA: TGTGCCAGCAGTACCGGGACAGGGGGGGTTGAAGCTTTCTTT. Translated: CASSTGTGGVEAFF.

This clonotype was counted many times. V is TRBV5-1 and J is TRBJ2-1; D perhaps matches TRBD2 (7 bases). Germline V lookup: CDR1 SGHRS, CDR2 YFSETQ. The CDR3 length is 16 residues. V was clipped by 0 bases and J by 9 bases, with 19 bases between them. The CDR3, as DNA: TGCGCCAGCAGCTTGGTTGGGGGGGCTTCTACTGGTGAGCAGTTCTTC. Its translation: CASSLVGGASTGEQFF.

This clonotype was seen a handful of times. The chain recombines TRBV20-1 with TRBJ1-1; D perhaps matches TRBD1 (6 bases). Germline assignment: CDR1 DFQATT and CDR2 SNEGSKA (reference sequence). Between the trimmed V and J ends, which lost 1 base and 5 bases, there was a span of 11 bases. The CDR3 contains 13 residues. The DNA of the CDR3 is TGCAGTGCTAGAGCGGGGGGCGGAACTGAAGCTTTCTTT. Amino acid sequence: CSARAGGGTEAFF.

This clonotype was counted many times. V is TRBV5-1 and J is TRBJ2-3, with TRBD1 matching over 7 bases. The germline CDR1 and CDR2 sequences are SGHRS and YFSETQ. The V gene end was trimmed by 0 bases and the J gene end by 2 bases; junction bases not matched to a gene: 6. This CDR3 spans 16 amino acids. In DNA, the CDR3 is TGCGCCAGCAGCTTGGAAACAGGGGCCATCACAGATACGCAGTATTTT. Amino acids: CASSLETGAITDTQYF.

This clonotype has ten or more counts. This chain uses TRBV29-1 with TRBJ2-5; perhaps TRBD1 as D (5 bases). Germline V gives CDR1 SQVTM, CDR2 ANQGSEA. Trimming removed 1 base from V and 4 bases from J, with 13 bases in between. This CDR3 region has 14 residues. CDR3 amino acids: CSVEVGHRGETQYF. Here the CDR3 DNA reads TGCAGCGTTGAAGTCGGCCATAGGGGAGAGACCCAGTACTTC.

This clonotype was seen a few times. V usage is TRBV6-2 or TRBV6-3 and J usage is TRBJ1-1; the D gene is possibly TRBD1 (5 bases). CDR1 MNHEY and CDR2 SVGEGT come from the germline V gene. The CDR3 has 15 amino acids. V lost 3 bases to trimming and J lost 7 bases, with 18 bases between them. The DNA of the CDR3 is TGTGCCAGCAGTTATAGGGACCTTGGCGTTGGTGAAGCTTTCTTT. It specifies CASSYRDLGVGEAFF.